This TCR beta chain was obtained from a study of cytomegalovirus exposure and HLA in healthy donors. Study-level findings and limits: An ancestry cluster, one associated with Asian ancestry, reportedly showed fewer N-insertions than the approximately 670-donor mean in a later analysis. Presence/absence analyses supposed approximately even sequencing depth among donors.

Germline V gene sequence: CDR1 MNHEY, CDR2 SVGAGI. V shed 6 bases and J shed 7 bases, with 9 bases lying between them. The CDR3 spans 11 residues. Worth noting for this clone: The antigen is unknown.

Both 60 Vbeta primers and 13 Jbeta primers went into the PCR. Clones were sequenced by immunoSEQ multiplex PCR, and TCRdb holds only the in-frame ones, with some missing. The sample yields roughly 130,000 clones, 61% seen once. The sequencing sample was made of PBMCs. The clonotype originates from a male donor in good health and CMV-seronegative. This chain uses TRBV6-5 with TRBJ1-1; no clear D gene. The CDR3 loop reads CASSRESEAFF. CDR3 in DNA: TGTGCCAGCAGCCGAGAGAGTGAAGCTTTCTTT.